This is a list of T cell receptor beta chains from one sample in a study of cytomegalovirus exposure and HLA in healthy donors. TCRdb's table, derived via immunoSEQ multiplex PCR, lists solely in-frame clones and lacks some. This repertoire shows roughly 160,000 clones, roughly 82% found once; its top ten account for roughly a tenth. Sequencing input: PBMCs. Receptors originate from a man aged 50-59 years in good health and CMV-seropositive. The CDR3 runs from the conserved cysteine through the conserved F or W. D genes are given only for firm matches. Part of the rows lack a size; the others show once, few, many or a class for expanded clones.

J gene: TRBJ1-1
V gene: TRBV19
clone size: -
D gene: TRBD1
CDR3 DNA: TGTGCCAGTAGTATAAGGGGCGGCAGGGGGCCTCATGAAGCTTTCTTT
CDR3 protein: CASSIRGGRGPHEAFF

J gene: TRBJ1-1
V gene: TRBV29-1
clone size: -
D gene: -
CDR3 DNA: TGCAGCGTTGGAGGGATCACTGAAGCTTTCTTT
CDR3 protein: CSVGGITEAFF

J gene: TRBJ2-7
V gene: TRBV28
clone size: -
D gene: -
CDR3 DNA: TGTGCCGCACAGGGTTCCTACGAGCAGTACTTC
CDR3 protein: CAAQGSYEQYF

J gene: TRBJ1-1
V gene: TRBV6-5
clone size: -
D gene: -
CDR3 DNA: TGTGCCAGCAGATCCGGAGTGGACAGAACTGAAGCTTTCTTT
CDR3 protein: CASRSGVDRTEAFF

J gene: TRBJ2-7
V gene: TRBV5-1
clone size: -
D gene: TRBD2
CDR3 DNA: TGCGCCAGCAGCTGGGGACTAGCGGGAGGAATAGACGAGCAGTACTTC
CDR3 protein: CASSWGLAGGIDEQYF

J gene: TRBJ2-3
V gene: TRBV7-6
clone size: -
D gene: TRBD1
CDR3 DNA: TGTGCCAGCAGCTTCGGACAGGGAACAGATACGCAGTATTTT
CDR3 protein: CASSFGQGTDTQYF

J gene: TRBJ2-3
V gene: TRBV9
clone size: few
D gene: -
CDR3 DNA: TGTGCCAGCAGCGTAGGCGCGGGGAGTTTCACAGATACGCAGTATTTT
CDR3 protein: CASSVGAGSFTDTQYF

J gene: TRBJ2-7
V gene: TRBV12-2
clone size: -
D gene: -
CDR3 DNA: TGTGCAAGTCGCTTAGCTAGCCCAGAACCCCTTTACGAGCAGTACTTC
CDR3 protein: CASRLASPEPLYEQYF

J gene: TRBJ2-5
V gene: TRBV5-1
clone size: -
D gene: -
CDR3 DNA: TGCGCCAGCAGCTTGAATGGGGGCGGGCGAGAGACCCAGTACTTC
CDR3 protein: CASSLNGGGRETQYF

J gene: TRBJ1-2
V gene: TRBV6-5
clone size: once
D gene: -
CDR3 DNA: TGTGCCAGCAGTTTCGGCAGGATAGCTAACTATGGCTACACCTTC
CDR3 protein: CASSFGRIANYGYTF

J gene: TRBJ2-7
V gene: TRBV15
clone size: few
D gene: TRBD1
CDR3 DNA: TGTGCCACCAGCAGATCCGGGACAGGCCTTGTCGAGCAGTACTTC
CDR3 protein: CATSRSGTGLVEQYF

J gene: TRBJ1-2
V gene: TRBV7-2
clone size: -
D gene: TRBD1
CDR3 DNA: TGTGCCAGCAGCTTAGGAAGGACAGGGACGGCGGGTGGCTACACCTTC
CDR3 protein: CASSLGRTGTAGGYTF

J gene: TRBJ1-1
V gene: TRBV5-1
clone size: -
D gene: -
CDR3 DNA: TGCGCCAGCGGGCGAAACAACGGGAGGAACACTGAAGCTTTCTTT
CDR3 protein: CASGRNNGRNTEAFF

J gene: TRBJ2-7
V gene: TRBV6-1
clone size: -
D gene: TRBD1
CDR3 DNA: TGTGCCAGCAGTCGGGACAGGCAGCACTACGAGCAGTACTTC
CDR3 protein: CASSRDRQHYEQYF

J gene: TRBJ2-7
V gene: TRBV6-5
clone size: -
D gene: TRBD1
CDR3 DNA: TGTGCCAGCAGTAGGACAGGGCACGAGCAGTACTTC
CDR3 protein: CASSRTGHEQYF

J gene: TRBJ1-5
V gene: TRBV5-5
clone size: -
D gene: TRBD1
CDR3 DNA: TGTGCCAGCAGCCCTGGACAGGGTGATCAGCCCCAGCATTTT
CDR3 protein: CASSPGQGDQPQHF

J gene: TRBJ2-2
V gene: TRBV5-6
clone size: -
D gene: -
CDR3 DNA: TGTGCCAGCAGCTTTAGGCTGGGCAGAACAACCGGGGAGCTGTTTTTT
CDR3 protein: CASSFRLGRTTGELFF

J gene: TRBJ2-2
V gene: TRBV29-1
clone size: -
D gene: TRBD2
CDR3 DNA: TGCAGCGGGACTAGCGGGAGTTATGGGGAGCTGTTTTTT
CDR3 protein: CSGTSGSYGELFF

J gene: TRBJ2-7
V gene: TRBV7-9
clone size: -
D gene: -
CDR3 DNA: TGTGCCGGAACAGGCCGTAGCTCCTACGAGCAGTACTTC
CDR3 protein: CAGTGRSSYEQYF

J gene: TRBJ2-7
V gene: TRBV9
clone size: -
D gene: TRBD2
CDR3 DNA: TGTGCCAGCAGCGTAGCTAGCGGGAGTTATGGCGAGCAGTACTTC
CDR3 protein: CASSVASGSYGEQYF

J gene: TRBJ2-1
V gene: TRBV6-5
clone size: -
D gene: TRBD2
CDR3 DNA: TGTGCCAGCAGCCGGACTAGCGGGAGGTGGAATGAGCAGTTCTTC
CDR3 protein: CASSRTSGRWNEQFF

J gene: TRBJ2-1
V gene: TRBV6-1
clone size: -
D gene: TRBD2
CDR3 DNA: TGTGCCAGCACTGGGACTAGCGGGGGGGCAGAGCAGTTCTTC
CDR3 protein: CASTGTSGGAEQFF

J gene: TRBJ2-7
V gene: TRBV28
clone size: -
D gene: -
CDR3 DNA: TGTGCCAGCGAAAAAGCAGGGATTCTCGAGCAGTACTTC
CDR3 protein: CASEKAGILEQYF

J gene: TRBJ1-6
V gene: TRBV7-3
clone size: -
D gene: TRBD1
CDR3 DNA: TGTGCCAGCAGCTCATCACCCGGGACAGCTTATTCACCCCTCCACTTT
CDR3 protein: CASSSSPGTAYSPLHF

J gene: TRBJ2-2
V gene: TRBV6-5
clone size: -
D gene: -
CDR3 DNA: TGTGCCAGCAGTTCCCTCCTCCTCGGGGAGCTGTTTTTT
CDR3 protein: CASSSLLLGELFF

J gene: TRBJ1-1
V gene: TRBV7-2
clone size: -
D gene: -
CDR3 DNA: TGTGCCAGCAGTATTCGCGCGAACACTGAAGCTTTCTTT
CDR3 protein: CASSIRANTEAFF

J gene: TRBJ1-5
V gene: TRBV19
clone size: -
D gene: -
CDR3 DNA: TGTGCTTCGGGAAGTCAGCCCCAGCATTTT
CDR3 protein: CASGSQPQHF

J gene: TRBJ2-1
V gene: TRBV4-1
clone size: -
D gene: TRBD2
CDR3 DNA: TGCGCCAGCAGCCAATCCTCTTTAGCGGGAGGGCCGAGGCGGGGGTCCTACAATGAGCAGTTCTTC
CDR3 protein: CASSQSSLAGGPRRGSYNEQFF

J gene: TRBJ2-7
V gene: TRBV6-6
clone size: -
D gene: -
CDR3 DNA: TGTGCCAGCAGTTACTTTAAGTCGGGAGTAGACGAGCAGTACTTC
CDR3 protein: CASSYFKSGVDEQYF

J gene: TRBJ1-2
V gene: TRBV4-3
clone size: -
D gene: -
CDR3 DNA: TGCGCCAGCAGCCAAGATGAGAACTATGGCTACACCTTC
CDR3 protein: CASSQDENYGYTF

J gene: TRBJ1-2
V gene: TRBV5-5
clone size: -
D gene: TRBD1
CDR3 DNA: TGTGCCAGCAGCGTGGACAGGCCTGGCTACACCTTC
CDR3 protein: CASSVDRPGYTF

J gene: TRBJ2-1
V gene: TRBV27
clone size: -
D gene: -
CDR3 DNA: TGTGCCAGCAGTTTAGGGGGCGGAACGCACAATGAGCAGTTCTTC
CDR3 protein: CASSLGGGTHNEQFF

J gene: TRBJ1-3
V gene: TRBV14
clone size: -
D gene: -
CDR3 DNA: TGTGCCAGCAGTCAGGCGCGCACCATATATTTT
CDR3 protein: CASSQARTIYF

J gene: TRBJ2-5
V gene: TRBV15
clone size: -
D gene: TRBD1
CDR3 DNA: TGTGCCACCAGCCTGACCCCCGACAGGGTGGAGGAGCAGTACTTC
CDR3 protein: CATSLTPDRVEEQYF

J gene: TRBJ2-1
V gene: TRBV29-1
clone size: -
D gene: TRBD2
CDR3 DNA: TGCAGCGTCACCGTAGCGGGAGTTTCCTACAATGAGCAGTTCTTC
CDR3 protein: CSVTVAGVSYNEQFF

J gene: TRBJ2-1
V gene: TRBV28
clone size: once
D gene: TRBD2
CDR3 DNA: TGTGCCAGCAGTTCCCCTAGCGGGAGGTTTCAGGATGAGCAGTTCTTC
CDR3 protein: CASSSPSGRFQDEQFF

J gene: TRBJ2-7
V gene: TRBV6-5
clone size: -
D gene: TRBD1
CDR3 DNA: TGTGCCAGCAGTAGGGACAGGCTGTACGAGCAGTACTTC
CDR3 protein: CASSRDRLYEQYF

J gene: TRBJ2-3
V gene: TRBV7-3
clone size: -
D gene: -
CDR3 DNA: TGTGCCAGCAGCGGAATTGGACAGCGCACAGATACGCAGTATTTT
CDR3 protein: CASSGIGQRTDTQYF

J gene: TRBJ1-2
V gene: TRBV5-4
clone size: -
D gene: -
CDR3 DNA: TGTGCCAGCAGCTTGGTACAGGGTTGGGATGGCTACACCTTC
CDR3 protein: CASSLVQGWDGYTF

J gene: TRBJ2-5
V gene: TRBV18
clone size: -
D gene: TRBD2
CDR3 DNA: TGTGCCAGCTCACCACTAGGGACTAGCGGAGGTCAAGAGACCCAGTACTTC
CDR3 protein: CASSPLGTSGGQETQYF

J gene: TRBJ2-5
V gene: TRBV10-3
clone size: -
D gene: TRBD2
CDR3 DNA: TGTGCCACAGAGACTAGCGAGCAAGAGACCCAGTACTTC
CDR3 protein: CATETSEQETQYF

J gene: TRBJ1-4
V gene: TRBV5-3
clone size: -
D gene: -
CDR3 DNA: TGTGCCAGAAGCAACAACAGGGAGTCGGGTGAAAAACTGTTTTTT
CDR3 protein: CARSNNRESGEKLFF

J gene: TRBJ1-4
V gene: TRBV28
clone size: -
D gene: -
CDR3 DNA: TGTGCCAGCAGTACAGGGCGGGGGTTTGGTGAAAAACTGTTTTTT
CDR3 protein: CASSTGRGFGEKLFF

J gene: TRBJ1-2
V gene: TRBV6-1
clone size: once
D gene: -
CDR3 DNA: TGTGCCAGCAGTGAGGGTACAGCTAACTATGGCTACACCTTC
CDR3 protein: CASSEGTANYGYTF

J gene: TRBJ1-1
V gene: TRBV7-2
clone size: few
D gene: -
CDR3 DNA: TGTGCCAGCAGCTTACTGGGCGAGAACACTGAAGCTTTCTTT
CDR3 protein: CASSLLGENTEAFF

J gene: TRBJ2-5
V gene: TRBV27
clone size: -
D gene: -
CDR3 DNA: TGTGCCAGCAGTGATATAACTGAAGAGACCCAGTACTTC
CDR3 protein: CASSDITEETQYF

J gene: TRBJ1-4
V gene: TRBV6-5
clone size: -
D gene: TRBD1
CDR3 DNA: TGTGCCAGCAGCCTGGACAGGGGGAGTGAAAAACTGTTTTTT
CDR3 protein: CASSLDRGSEKLFF